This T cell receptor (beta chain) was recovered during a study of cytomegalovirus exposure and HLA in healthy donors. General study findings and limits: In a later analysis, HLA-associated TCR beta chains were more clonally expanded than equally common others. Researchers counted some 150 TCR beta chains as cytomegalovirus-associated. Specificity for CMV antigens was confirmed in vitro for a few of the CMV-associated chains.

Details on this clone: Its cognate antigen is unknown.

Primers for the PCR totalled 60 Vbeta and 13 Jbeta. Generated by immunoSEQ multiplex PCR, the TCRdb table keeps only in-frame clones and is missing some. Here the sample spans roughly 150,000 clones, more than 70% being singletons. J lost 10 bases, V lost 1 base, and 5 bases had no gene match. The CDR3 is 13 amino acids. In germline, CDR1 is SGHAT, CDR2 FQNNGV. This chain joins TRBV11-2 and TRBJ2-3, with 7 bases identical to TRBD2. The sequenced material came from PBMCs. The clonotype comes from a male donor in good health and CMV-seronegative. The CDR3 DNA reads TGTGCCAGCAGCTTAGCCGGGGGACTACCGCAGTATTTT. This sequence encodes CASSLAGGLPQYF.